This TCR beta chain was retrieved from a study of T cells in Graves' hyperthyroidism and ophthalmopathy. Background on the study: At the time of initial diagnosis and before any treatment, peripheral blood was collected. General observations from the study: Model output signaled ophthalmopathy a median roughly 6.5 months ahead of onset.

From RNA transcripts, TCR beta CDR3 regions were amplified. The HTBI primer set served for first-round RT-PCR of the TCR CDR3. TCRdb re-called the multiplex PCR reads with MiXCR, one entry per CDR3 protein. The sample records a few hundred thousand distinct CDR3 sequences, roughly 15% being singletons. The CDR3 length is 12 residues. Unmatched junction bases numbered 3, after V lost 5 bases and J lost 9 bases. At least ten counts were recorded for this clonotype. The antigen is unknown. This clonotype was obtained from a woman aged 40 to 50 with Graves' ophthalmopathy. The rearrangement joins TRBV12-3 or TRBV12-4 to TRBJ1-5; TRBD1 matches 8 bases. The sequencing input was blood. The CDR3 loop is CASSPGGRPQHF. The CDR3 DNA is TGTGCCAGCAGTCCAGGGGGCAGGCCCCAGCATTTT.